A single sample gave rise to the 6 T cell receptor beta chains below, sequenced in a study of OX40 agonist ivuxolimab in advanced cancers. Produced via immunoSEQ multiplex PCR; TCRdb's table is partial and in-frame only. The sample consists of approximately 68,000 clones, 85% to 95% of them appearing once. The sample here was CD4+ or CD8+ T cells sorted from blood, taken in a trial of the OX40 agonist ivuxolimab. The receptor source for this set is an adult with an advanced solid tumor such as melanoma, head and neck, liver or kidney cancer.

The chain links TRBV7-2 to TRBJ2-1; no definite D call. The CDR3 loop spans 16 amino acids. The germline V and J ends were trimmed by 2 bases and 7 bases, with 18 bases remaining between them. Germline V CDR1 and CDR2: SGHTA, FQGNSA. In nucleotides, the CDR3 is TGTGCCAGCAGCTTATCGTCGGCCTACCAAGTTAATGAGCAGTTCTTC. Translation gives CASSLSSAYQVNEQFF.

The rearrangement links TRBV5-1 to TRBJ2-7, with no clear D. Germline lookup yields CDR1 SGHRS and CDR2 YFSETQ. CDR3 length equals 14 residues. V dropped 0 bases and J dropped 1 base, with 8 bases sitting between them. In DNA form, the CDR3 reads TGCGCCAGCAGCTTGGCTGGCGGATCCTACGAGCAGTACTTC. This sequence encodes CASSLAGGSYEQYF.

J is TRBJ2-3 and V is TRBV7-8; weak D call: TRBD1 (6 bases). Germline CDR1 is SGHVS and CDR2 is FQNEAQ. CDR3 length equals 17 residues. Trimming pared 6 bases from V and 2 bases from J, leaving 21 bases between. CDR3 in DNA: TGTGCCAGCAGACCTTCTCAGGGGCTCATACTCACAGATACGCAGTATTTT. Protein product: CASRPSQGLILTDTQYF.

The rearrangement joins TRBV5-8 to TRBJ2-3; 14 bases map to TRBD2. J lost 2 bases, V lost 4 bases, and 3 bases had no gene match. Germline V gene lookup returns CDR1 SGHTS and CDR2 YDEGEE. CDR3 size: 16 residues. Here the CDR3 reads CASSKGLAGDTDTQYF. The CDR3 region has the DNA TGTGCCAGCAGCAAGGGACTAGCGGGGGACACAGATACGCAGTATTTT.

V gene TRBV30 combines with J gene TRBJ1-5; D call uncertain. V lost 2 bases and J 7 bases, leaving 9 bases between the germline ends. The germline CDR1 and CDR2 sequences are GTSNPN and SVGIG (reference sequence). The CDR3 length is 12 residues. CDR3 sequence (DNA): TGTGCCTGGAGTACCGGGATCCAGCCCCAGCATTTT. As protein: CAWSTGIQPQHF.

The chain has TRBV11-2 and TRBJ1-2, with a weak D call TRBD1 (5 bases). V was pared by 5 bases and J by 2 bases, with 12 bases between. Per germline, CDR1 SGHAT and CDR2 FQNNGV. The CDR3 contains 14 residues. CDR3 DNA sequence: TGTGCCAGCAGCCCTTGGGGGACGAACTATGGCTACACCTTC. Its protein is CASSPWGTNYGYTF.